The sequence of this TCR beta chain was determined in a study of T cells in Graves' hyperthyroidism and ophthalmopathy. V gave up 0 bases and J gave up 4 bases; unmatched junction bases: 4. The CDR3 contains 15 residues. Per the germline V gene, CDR1 is LNHDA and CDR2 is SQIVND (reference sequence). TCR beta CDR3 regions were amplified from RNA transcripts. The HTBI set primed first-round TCR CDR3 RT-PCR. TCRdb independently ran MiXCR on the multiplex PCR reads; one entry per CDR3 protein. The sample holds 400,000 to 550,000 distinct CDR3 sequences, around a quarter seen once. Using more than 7.5 ml of fresh peripheral blood, PBMCs were prepared.

The chain combines TRBV19 with TRBJ1-1, with 8 nucleotides matching TRBD1. This sequence originates from a woman aged 25 to 45 with Graves' ophthalmopathy. Sequencing was performed on blood. CDR3 region: CASSIDQTGGTEAFF. CDR3 coding DNA: TGTGCCAGTAGTATAGATCAAACAGGGGGCACTGAAGCTTTCTTT.